The 29 T cell receptor beta chains reported below all come from one sample, sequenced in a study of OX40 agonist ivuxolimab in advanced cancers. Repertoires were generated with immunoSEQ multiplex PCR, while TCRdb's copy carries only in-frame clones and drops some. The repertoire holds roughly 50,000 clones, with 70% to 85% as singletons. Sequencing used CD4+ or CD8+ T cells sorted from blood, obtained in a trial of the OX40 agonist ivuxolimab. The receptors derive from an adult with an advanced solid tumor such as melanoma, head and neck, liver or kidney cancer.

The rearrangement joins TRBV7-3 to TRBJ1-2, with 10 bases lining up with TRBD1. Per the germline V gene, CDR1 is SGHTA and CDR2 is FQGTGA. V lost 0 bases to trimming and J lost 9 bases; unmatched junction nucleotides: 4. The CDR3 extends over 14 amino acids. CDR3 in amino acids: CASSLTGTGDSYTF. The CDR3, as DNA: TGTGCCAGCAGCTTAACCGGGACAGGGGATAGCTACACCTTC.

The J gene is TRBJ1-3, the V gene TRBV19; TRBD1 is a possible D gene (6 bases). The CDR3 covers 15 residues. Germline V gives CDR1 LNHDA, CDR2 SQIVND (reference sequence). V was pared by 6 bases and J by 0 bases, with 12 bases between. CDR3 protein: CASRERTVSGNTIYF. In nucleotides, the CDR3 is TGTGCCAGTAGGGAACGGACAGTCTCTGGAAACACCATATATTTT. The full variable domain, completed using reference TRBV19 and TRBJ1-3, is DGGITQSPKYLFRKEGQNVTLSCEQNLNHDAMYWYRQDPGQGLRLIYYSQIVNDFQKGDIAEGYSVSREKKESFPLTVTSAQKNPTAFYLCASRERTVSGNTIYFGEGSWLTVV.

The chain combines TRBV4-2 with TRBJ1-5; D unclear. The CDR3 runs to 14 residues. CDR1 is LGHNA and CDR2 is YNFKEQ in the germline V gene. Trimming pared 4 bases from V and 0 bases from J, leaving 7 bases between. The CDR3 here is CASSREGSNQPQHF. The CDR3 coding sequence is TGTGCCAGCAGCCGGGAGGGTAGCAATCAGCCCCAGCATTTT.

Here the CDR3 DNA reads TGTGCCAGCAGTGAGAGGGTCCTCGGGTACTACGAGCAGTACTTC. It translates to CASSERVLGYYEQYF. The chain is built from TRBV6-1 and TRBJ2-7; TRBD2 is a possible D gene (5 bases). This CDR3 has 15 amino acids. The V gene's germline CDR1 is MNHNS and CDR2 SASEGT. V lost 3 bases, J lost 3 bases, and 15 bases lay in between.

V and J are TRBV5-1 and TRBJ2-3, with TRBD2 matching over 12 bases. Germline V gives CDR1 SGHRS, CDR2 YFSETQ. After removal of 5 bases from V and 4 bases from J, the junction contained 2 bases not matched to a gene. CDR3 length equals 14 residues. In DNA form, the CDR3 reads TGCGCCAGCAGACGGACTAGCGGGGCAGATACGCAGTATTTT. It codes for CASRRTSGADTQYF.

The V call is TRBV4-1, the J call TRBJ1-4; 9 positions agree with TRBD1. The CDR3 has 17 residues. Germline CDR1 reads MGHRA; CDR2 reads YSYEKL. Losses at the gene ends were 0 bases for V and 7 bases for J; bases not matched to a gene: 9. The CDR3 bases are TGCGCCAGCAGCCAAGATCCCCGGACAGGGGAGGTTGAAAAACTGTTTTTT. Its protein product is CASSQDPRTGEVEKLFF.

This chain joins TRBV18 and TRBJ1-1, with D unresolved. The V end was cut by 2 bases, the J end by 1 base, with 5 bases between. Germline V gene sequence: CDR1 KGHSH, CDR2 LQKENI. This CDR3 is 13 amino acids long. The CDR3 DNA follows: TGTGCCAGCTCACCAGAACAGAACACTGAAGCTTTCTTT. Its translation: CASSPEQNTEAFF.

This chain uses TRBV16 with TRBJ1-2; D is possibly TRBD1 (5 bases). This CDR3 is 12 amino acids long. V dropped 0 bases and J dropped 10 bases, with 9 bases sitting between them. Germline V gives CDR1 KGHSY, CDR2 FQNENV. Here the CDR3 reads CASSQSGHLYTF. The CDR3 DNA reads TGTGCCAGCAGCCAATCCGGACATCTCTACACCTTC. Using reference TRBV16 and TRBJ1-2 for the parts outside the CDR3, the full variable domain is GEEVAQTPKHLVRGEGQKAKLYCAPIKGHSYVFWYQQVLKNEFKFLISFQNENVFDETGMPKERFSAKCLPNSPCSLEIQATKLEDSAVYFCASSQSGHLYTFGSGTRLTVV.

V is TRBV7-8 and J is TRBJ2-1, with 9 bases aligning to TRBD2. Losses at the gene ends were 0 bases for V and 13 bases for J; bases not matched to a gene: 16. The CDR3 length is 17 residues. Germline V gene data show CDR1 as SGHVS and CDR2 as FQNEAQ. In DNA form, the CDR3 reads TGTGCCAGCAGCTTAGCGGCTGTAGCGGGGGCCCATCGGGGACAGTTCTTC. Amino acids: CASSLAAVAGAHRGQFF.

With respect to this clone: Relative to the germline gene, one junction end is altered; a read error may explain this. The gene calls are TRBV5-1 and TRBJ1-1, with a possible D match to TRBD1 (5 bases). Germline V gene lookup returns CDR1 SGHRS and CDR2 YFSETQ. This CDR3 region has 14 residues. As DNA, the CDR3 is TGCGCCCGCAGCAGGCGGGGGGAGGGGACTGAAGCTTTCTTT. Protein sequence: CARSRRGEGTEAFF.

J is TRBJ2-7 and V is TRBV28; 7 bases fit TRBD1. The V gene end was trimmed by 5 bases and the J gene end by 3 bases; junction bases not matched to a gene: 4. This CDR3 region has 13 residues. The germline V gene has CDR1 MDHEN and CDR2 SYDVKM. The CDR3 reads CASSPGTDYEQYF. The CDR3 coding sequence is TGTGCCAGCAGTCCCGGGACAGACTACGAGCAGTACTTC.

CDR3 loop: CASSPRTSTDTQYF. CDR3 coding DNA: TGTGCCAGTAGTCCACGGACTAGCACAGATACGCAGTATTTT. This chain links TRBV19 with TRBJ2-3; maybe TRBD2 (5 bases). Germline CDR1 reads LNHDA; CDR2 reads SQIVND (reference sequence). V lost 5 bases and J 0 bases, leaving 9 bases between the germline ends. The CDR3 runs 14 residues.

V gene TRBV18 combines with J gene TRBJ2-1, with D possibly matching TRBD2 (7 bases). This CDR3 contains 13 residues. Trimming shortened V by 4 bases and J by 6 bases, and 10 bases separated the two germline ends. Germline-derived CDR1 and CDR2 are KGHSH and LQKENI. The CDR3 loop is CASSRGGLNEQFF. CDR3 DNA sequence: TGTGCCAGCTCACGGGGGGGCCTCAATGAGCAGTTCTTC.

This clone was observed once. The V call is TRBV28, the J call TRBJ1-6; the D gene is possibly TRBD1 (5 bases). CDR1 MDHEN and CDR2 SYDVKM come from the germline V gene. Trimming cost V 8 bases and J 9 bases, with 14 bases left between them. The CDR3 has 13 amino acids. The CDR3 sequence is CASRGVSGSPLHF. CDR3 in DNA: TGTGCCAGCCGGGGGGTATCCGGTTCACCCCTCCACTTT.

The V gene is TRBV30, the J gene TRBJ2-3; D remains ambiguous. The germline V gene encodes CDR1 GTSNPN and CDR2 SVGIG (reference sequence). This CDR3 spans 14 amino acids. V was clipped by 8 bases and J by 5 bases, with 20 bases between them. CDR3 coding DNA: TGTGCCGCTCAGTCTCTGTCGTCGGGAGATACGCAGTATTTT. Protein sequence: CAAQSLSSGDTQYF.

The rearrangement links TRBV21-1 to TRBJ1-2; the D segment call TRBD1 is taken from the table without a DNA check. TRBV21-1 is deemed a pseudogene. The CDR3 runs to 15 residues. The CDR3 region is CASSKQDRRNYGYTF. CDR3 nucleotides: TGTGCCAGCAGCAAGCAGGACAGGCGAAACTATGGCTACACCTTC.

Only a few counts were recorded for this clone. The CDR3 nucleotides read TGTGCCATCAGTGGGGGCACTGAAGCTTTCTTT. It yields the protein CAISGGTEAFF. The rearrangement joins TRBV10-3 to TRBJ1-1; the D is unclear. V was cut by 4 bases and J by 4 bases, with 4 bases left in between. Looked up from germline, CDR1 is ENHRY and CDR2 is SYGVKD. CDR3 size: 11 residues.

This clone was found once. The chain carries TRBV11-2 and TRBJ2-5, with D possibly matching TRBD2 (6 bases). CDR3 size: 14 residues. Germline CDR1 and CDR2: SGHAT and FQNNGV. The V gene lost 5 bases and the J gene lost 2 bases, with 12 bases spanning the gap. As DNA, the CDR3 is TGTGCCAGCAGCCCTCCCAGCGGGCAAGAGACCCAGTACTTC. Amino acid sequence: CASSPPSGQETQYF.

This chain joins TRBV18 and TRBJ1-2, with a weak D call TRBD1 (5 bases). Looked up from germline, CDR1 is KGHSH and CDR2 is LQKENI. V lost 0 bases and J lost 3, with 8 bases in between. This CDR3 is 14 amino acids long. CDR3 nucleotides: TGTGCCAGCTCACCACCCGGCAGGGACTATGGCTACACCTTC. Translating it yields CASSPPGRDYGYTF.

V usage is TRBV5-1 and J usage is TRBJ2-7, with D maybe TRBD1 (5 bases). Trimming removed 5 bases from V and 4 bases from J, with 13 bases in between. The CDR3 extends over 13 amino acids. Germline V gene sequence: CDR1 SGHRS, CDR2 YFSETQ. CDR3: CASRMTVTYEQYF. The CDR3 region has the DNA TGCGCCAGCAGGATGACAGTAACTTACGAGCAGTACTTC.

The chain carries TRBV28 and TRBJ2-7; D is unresolved. The CDR3 length is 17 residues. The germline V gene encodes CDR1 MDHEN and CDR2 SYDVKM. V lost 4 bases and J 5 bases, leaving 24 bases between the germline ends. CDR3 nucleotide sequence: TGTGCCAGCAGTTCCTCTTCGACACGTTATAGGGTCAACGAGCAGTACTTC. Its translation is CASSSSSTRYRVNEQYF.

DNA for the CDR3: TGCGCCAGCACACAGCGGGACCTTAACACCGGGGAGCTGTTTTTT. It is translated as CASTQRDLNTGELFF. The V call is TRBV23-1, the J call TRBJ2-2; 7 bases match TRBD2. TRBV23-1 is flagged as an ORF with uncertain function. This CDR3 is built from 15 residues. The V segment lost 7 bases and the J segment 2 bases; nucleotides outside the gene matches: 7.

This clone was detected only once. The gene calls are TRBV11-2 and TRBJ2-1; no clear D gene. Germline V CDR1 and CDR2: SGHAT, FQNNGV. V was cut by 6 bases and J by 8 bases, with 8 bases left in between. CDR3 length: 11 residues. The CDR3 protein is CASSYGDEQFF. CDR3 DNA sequence: TGTGCCAGCAGTTATGGGGATGAGCAGTTCTTC.

This clone was counted a single time. The CDR3 protein is CAWIGGHLNEQFF. The DNA of the CDR3 is TGTGCCTGGATCGGGGGACATCTCAATGAGCAGTTCTTC. The V gene is TRBV30, the J gene TRBJ2-1, with D tentatively TRBD1 or TRBD2 (6 bases each). Between the trimmed V and J ends, which lost 4 bases and 6 bases, there was a span of 13 bases. This CDR3 has 13 residues. Per the germline V gene, CDR1 is GTSNPN and CDR2 is SVGIG (reference sequence).

The gene calls are TRBV7-3 and TRBJ2-1; 7 bases line up with TRBD2. The CDR3 runs to 14 residues. V gave up 3 bases and J gave up 5 bases; unmatched junction bases: 4. CDR1 and CDR2 (germline): SGHTA, FQGTGA. The CDR3 DNA follows: TGTGCCAGCAGCTTGGGGACTACTGACAATGAGCAGTTCTTC. Its translation: CASSLGTTDNEQFF.

The V call is TRBV18, the J call TRBJ1-3; weak D call: TRBD1 (5 bases). V dropped 4 bases and J dropped 0 bases, with 7 bases sitting between them. The germline CDR1 and CDR2 sequences are KGHSH and LQKENI. The CDR3 is made up of 14 amino acids. CDR3: CASSQGFSGNTIYF. CDR3 sequence (DNA): TGTGCCAGCTCACAGGGGTTCTCTGGAAACACCATATATTTT.

J is TRBJ2-4 and V is TRBV11-3; TRBD1 matches 10 bases. V dropped 5 bases and J dropped 8; count of bases not matched to a gene: 12. The CDR3 totals 16 residues. Looked up from germline, CDR1 is SGHNT and CDR2 is YENEEA. DNA of the CDR3: TGTGCCAGCAGCACCGGACAGGGGGGGACTGGGGACATTCAGTACTTC. Protein sequence: CASSTGQGGTGDIQYF.

The rearrangement links TRBV29-1 to TRBJ1-1, with 7 bases matching TRBD1. This CDR3 is built from 13 residues. Germline values: CDR1 SQVTM, CDR2 ANQGSEA. Trimming at V came to 2 bases and at J to 7 bases, leaving 7 bases not matched to a gene. The CDR3 coding sequence is TGCAGCGTTGAAAGCCCCACAGGGGTTGAAGCTTTCTTT. Its protein product is CSVESPTGVEAFF.

In DNA, the CDR3 is TGTGCCAGCAGTTCTACAAGGGGGAATGAAAAACTGTTTTTT. Its translation is CASSSTRGNEKLFF. The genes are TRBV28 and TRBJ1-4, with TRBD1 as a possible D gene (6 bases). Trimming left V 4 bases short and J 5 bases short, with 11 bases between. The germline V gene has CDR1 MDHEN and CDR2 SYDVKM. The CDR3 sequence is 14 residues long.